A single sample gave rise to the 15 T cell receptor beta chains below, sequenced in a study of cytomegalovirus exposure and HLA in healthy donors. PCR primers comprised 60 Vbeta and 13 Jbeta primers. Clones were sequenced by immunoSEQ multiplex PCR, and TCRdb holds only the in-frame ones, with some missing. This sample's table has 150,000 to 200,000 clones. The sequenced sample consisted of PBMCs. Receptors were obtained from a man aged 30 to 39 in good health and CMV-seronegative.

This sequence joins TRBV4-2 and TRBJ2-1, with 9 bases identical to TRBD2. With V trimmed by 0 bases and J by 6 bases, 6 bases remained unmatched. CDR3 length: 16 amino acids. Looked up from germline, CDR1 is LGHNA and CDR2 is YNFKEQ. CDR3 region: CASSQDYSGSGNEQFF. In nucleotides, the CDR3 is TGTGCCAGCAGCCAAGATTATAGCGGGAGTGGCAATGAGCAGTTCTTC.

V and J are TRBV15 and TRBJ2-7; D gene unclear. Trimming cost V 0 bases and J 2 bases, with 2 bases left between them. This CDR3 contains 12 residues. Germline V lookup: CDR1 LNHNV, CDR2 YYDKDF (reference sequence). The CDR3 coding sequence is TGTGCCACCAGCAGAGACGCCTACGAGCAGTACTTC. It yields the protein CATSRDAYEQYF.

V gene TRBV5-1 combines with J gene TRBJ2-1; TRBD2 might be the D (6 bases). The CDR3 spans 12 residues. Germline loops: CDR1 SGHRS, CDR2 YFSETQ. V was clipped by 0 bases and J by 15 bases, with 13 bases between them. The CDR3 nucleotides are TGCGCCAGCAGCTTGGAAAGGGAGGCCACGTTCTTC. This encodes CASSLEREATFF. The variable domain in full, completed from reference TRBV5-1 and TRBJ2-1, reads KAGVTQTPRYLIKTRGQQVTLSCSPISGHRSVSWYQQTPGQGLQFLFEYFSETQRNKGNFPGRFSGRQFSNSRSEMNVSTLELGDSALYLCASSLEREATFFGPGTRLTVL.

The chain couples TRBV7-9 to TRBJ1-3; TRBD1 is a possible D gene (6 bases). CDR1 is SEHNR and CDR2 is FQNEAQ in the germline V gene (reference sequence). There are 16 residues in the CDR3. The germline V and J ends were trimmed by 5 bases and 4 bases, with 18 bases remaining between them. The CDR3 spells CASSPGEGVVGNTIYF. DNA for the CDR3: TGTGCCAGCAGCCCCGGGGAGGGGGTCGTGGGAAACACCATATATTTT.

V gene TRBV19 combines with J gene TRBJ2-7; 8 bases line up with TRBD1. Germline CDR1 is LNHDA and CDR2 is SQIVND (reference sequence). This CDR3 comprises 13 residues. With V trimmed by 1 base and J by 6 bases, 2 bases remained unmatched. CDR3 nucleotides: TGTGCCAGTAGTATAGTCGGACAGGGCGAGCAGTACTTC. Translating gives CASSIVGQGEQYF.

The chain combines TRBV4-1 with TRBJ2-2; TRBD2 matches at 10 bases. The ends lost 0 bases at V and 4 bases at J; junction bases unmatched: 11. The CDR3 extends over 19 amino acids. Germline CDR1 MGHRA, CDR2 YSYEKL. As DNA, the CDR3 is TGCGCCAGCAGCCAAGACAAGCAGGGACTAGCGATCTTCACCGGGGAGCTGTTTTTT. It specifies CASSQDKQGLAIFTGELFF.

V gene TRBV6-1 combines with J gene TRBJ2-1, with a weak D call TRBD2 (5 bases). CDR1 MNHNS and CDR2 SASEGT come from the germline V gene. The CDR3 totals 14 residues. Trimming pared 3 bases from V and 9 bases from J, leaving 15 bases between. In nucleotides, the CDR3 is TGTGCCAGCAGTGACAACCGAGGGTTTAGTGAGCAGTTCTTC. Translated, it gives CASSDNRGFSEQFF.

The chain employs TRBV13 and TRBJ2-1; TRBD1 is a possible D gene (6 bases). V gave up 0 bases and J gave up 5 bases, with 11 bases separating them. This CDR3 comprises 15 residues. Looked up from germline, CDR1 is PRHDT and CDR2 is FYEKMQ (reference sequence). The CDR3 region has the DNA TGTGCCAGCAGCTTAGGGACAGGCCGAAACAATGAGCAGTTCTTC. Its protein product is CASSLGTGRNNEQFF.

The rearrangement links TRBV29-1 to TRBJ2-1; D remains unclear. The CDR3 covers 11 residues. The germline gives CDR1 SQVTM, CDR2 ANQGSEA. V was trimmed by 3 bases and J by 4 bases, leaving 4 bases between them. The CDR3 sequence: CSVDTYNEQFF. Here the CDR3 DNA reads TGCAGCGTTGACACTTACAATGAGCAGTTCTTC.

The chain has TRBV5-5 and TRBJ1-2; TRBD1 aligns across 9 bases. The length of the CDR3 is 15 residues. The V and J ends lost 0 bases and 3 bases, in that order; junction bases with no gene match: 3. CDR1 is SGHKS, CDR2 YYEKEE, per germline (reference sequence). The DNA of the CDR3 is TGTGCCAGCAGCTTGGTTACAGGGGGCTACTATGGCTACACCTTC. This codes for CASSLVTGGYYGYTF.

The chain has TRBV5-1 and TRBJ2-5, with D possibly TRBD2 on 6 matching bases. V lost 5 bases and J lost 5, with 25 bases in between. Germline V CDR1 and CDR2: SGHRS, YFSETQ. This CDR3 is 17 amino acids long. The CDR3 DNA sequence: TGCGCCAGCAGTTTGCTAACTTCGGGACTTATGAGGGAGACCCAGTACTTC. As protein: CASSLLTSGLMRETQYF.

V is TRBV27 and J is TRBJ2-7, with D perhaps matching TRBD1 (6 bases). V gave up 4 bases and J gave up 7 bases, with 17 bases separating them. The CDR3 has 14 amino acids. The V gene's germline CDR1 is MNHEY and CDR2 SMNVEV (reference sequence). The CDR3 reads CASSSRPDSPEQYF. In DNA, the CDR3 is TGTGCCAGCAGTTCCAGACCGGACAGCCCGGAGCAGTACTTC.

The CDR3 spells CASSQVSSGEETQYF. CDR3 DNA sequence: TGCGCCAGCAGCCAAGTTTCAAGCGGAGAAGAGACCCAGTACTTC. The V gene is TRBV4-1, the J gene TRBJ2-5, with D tentatively TRBD2 (5 bases). Germline V gene lookup returns CDR1 MGHRA and CDR2 YSYEKL. The germline V and J ends were trimmed by 1 base and 3 bases, with 12 bases remaining between them. This CDR3 has 15 amino acids.

The chain recombines TRBV7-2 with TRBJ2-3; 9 nucleotides agree with TRBD1. Germline CDR1 and CDR2: SGHTA and FQGNSA. The V segment lost 2 bases and the J segment 4 bases; nucleotides outside the gene matches: 1. The length of the CDR3 is 14 residues. The CDR3 sequence: CASSLRQGADTQYF. The CDR3 DNA reads TGTGCCAGCAGCTTAAGACAGGGGGCAGATACGCAGTATTTT.

The chain employs TRBV7-8 and TRBJ2-7; TRBD2 matches at 8 bases. The germline gives CDR1 SGHVS, CDR2 FQNEAQ. The CDR3 sequence is 17 residues long. The V segment lost 5 bases and the J segment 1 base; nucleotides outside the gene matches: 13. The CDR3 DNA reads as TGTGCCAGCAGCCCCCGGATGGCTAGCGGGCTTTCCTACGAGCAGTACTTC. Translated: CASSPRMASGLSYEQYF.